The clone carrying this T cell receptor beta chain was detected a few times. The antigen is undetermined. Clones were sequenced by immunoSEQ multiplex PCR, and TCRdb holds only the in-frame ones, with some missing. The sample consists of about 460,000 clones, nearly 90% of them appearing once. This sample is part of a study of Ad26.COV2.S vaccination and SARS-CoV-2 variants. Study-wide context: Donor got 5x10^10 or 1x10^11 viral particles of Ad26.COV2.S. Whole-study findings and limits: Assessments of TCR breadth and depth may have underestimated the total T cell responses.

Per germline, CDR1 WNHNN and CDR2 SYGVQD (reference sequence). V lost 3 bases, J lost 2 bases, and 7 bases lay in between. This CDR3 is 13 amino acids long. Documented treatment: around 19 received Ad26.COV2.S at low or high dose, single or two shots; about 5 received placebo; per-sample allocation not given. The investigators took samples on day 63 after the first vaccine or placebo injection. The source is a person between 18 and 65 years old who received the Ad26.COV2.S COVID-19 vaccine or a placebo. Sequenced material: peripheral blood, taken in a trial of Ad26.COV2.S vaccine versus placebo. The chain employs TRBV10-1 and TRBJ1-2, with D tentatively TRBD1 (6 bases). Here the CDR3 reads CASSETGNYGYTF. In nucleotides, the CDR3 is TGCGCCAGCAGTGAAACAGGGAACTATGGCTACACCTTC.